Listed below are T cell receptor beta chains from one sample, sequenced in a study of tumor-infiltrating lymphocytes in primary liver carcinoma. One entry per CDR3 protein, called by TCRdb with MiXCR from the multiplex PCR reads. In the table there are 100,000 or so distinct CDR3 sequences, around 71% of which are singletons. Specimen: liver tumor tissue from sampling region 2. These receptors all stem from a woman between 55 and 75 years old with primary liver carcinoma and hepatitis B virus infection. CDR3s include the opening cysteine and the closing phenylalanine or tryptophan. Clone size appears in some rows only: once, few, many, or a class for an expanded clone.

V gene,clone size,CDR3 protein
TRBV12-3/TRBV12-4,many,CASSLSNHEQFF
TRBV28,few,CASKPGRQGFNSPLHF
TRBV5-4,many,CASSLGDREVYEQYF
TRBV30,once,CGWSVGLAGTDTEYF
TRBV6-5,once,CASCNQGPQYGYTF
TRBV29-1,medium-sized,CSVDRGNEQFF
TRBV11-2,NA,CASSHGTSGRFYEQYF
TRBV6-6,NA,CASIGQGLCNQPQHF
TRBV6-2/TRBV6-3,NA,CARSYSMLTGGNEQFF
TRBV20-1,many,CSAPDKFSVAKNIQYF
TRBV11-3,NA,CGSAGQGGLAGGFNEQFF
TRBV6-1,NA,CASNGPGYYDYTF
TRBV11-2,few,CASSFNRDRGTQVSYDEQFF
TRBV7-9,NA,CASSFRAGTTYEQYF
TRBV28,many,CASTRRAPVTEAFF
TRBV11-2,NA,CASSLRRNTQYF
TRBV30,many,CAWSFPGQGQYF
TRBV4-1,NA,CASSQEQTITKSIQYF
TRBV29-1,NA,CGVEVTGQLHGQFF
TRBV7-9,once,CANRPGLAGTGELFF
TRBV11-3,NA,CSSSSGTGGNYEQYF
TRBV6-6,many,CASSNLETQYF
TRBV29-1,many,CSVEILNLAQDYGYTF
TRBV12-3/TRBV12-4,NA,CASRGGRGLGETQYF
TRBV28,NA,CASGSLPTDTHYF
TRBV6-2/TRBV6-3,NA,CTSSLTIGIGSEQFF
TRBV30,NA,CAWRRLHEQCF
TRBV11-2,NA,CASSPRLKRENYNERFF
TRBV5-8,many,CASSFDRVNEKLFF
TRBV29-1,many,CSVGLGVSTDTQYF
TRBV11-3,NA,CASSATSVGQYNEQFF
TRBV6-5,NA,CASSPWDAVTTEASF
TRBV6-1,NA,CANTVLGSEQYF
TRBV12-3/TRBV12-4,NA,CASNLEEDTQHF
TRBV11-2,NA,CASSLEWGLPAFF
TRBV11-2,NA,CASSLTRQGYRGEQFF
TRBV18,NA,CACSPGEEETQFF
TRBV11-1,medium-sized,CASSYSGNTIYF
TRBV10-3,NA,CAISEGLPSGANVLTF
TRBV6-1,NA,CAVGQHSNQPQHF
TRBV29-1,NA,CSARLSGKESF
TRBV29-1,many,CSVVRLAGGLHYNEQFF
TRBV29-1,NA,CSVDVAPGQPQHF
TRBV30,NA,CAWSPDGVQRDYTF
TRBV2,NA,CASISDGSSYNEQFF
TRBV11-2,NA,CASSLWTTANEQFF
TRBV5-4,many,CASSYGAEEEFF
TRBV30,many,CAWSLGLAAGELFF
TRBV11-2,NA,CASSVDSVIYSYTF
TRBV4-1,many,CASSPGWNEQFF
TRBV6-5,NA,CTRSYDRPGANVLTF
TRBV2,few,CASSPNGRIDTQYF
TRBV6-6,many,CASSYSTGNTEAFF
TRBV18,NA,CASSSLAGTDNEQFF
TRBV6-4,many,CASSPIGLDTGELFF
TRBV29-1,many,CSAWEYGYTF
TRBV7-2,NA,CASSLDRSYEQYF
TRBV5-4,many,CASSLDTERGAFF
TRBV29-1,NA,CSVDRGAVGPGGYTF
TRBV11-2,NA,CASSLEGYQQYF